Listed here are 29 T cell receptor beta chains from one sample, sequenced in a study of sequential checkpoint blockade in melanoma. The protocol was immunoSEQ multiplex PCR, while the TCRdb copy is restricted to in-frame clones and leaves out a portion. Among 18,000 or so clones, roughly 70% were seen once, and the ten largest hold about an eighth. Noted treatment: randomized to nivolumab then ipilimumab (arm A) or the reverse (arm B). Sequenced material: CD8+ T cells sorted from blood (inferred from file names), taken from a patient given nivolumab and ipilimumab in sequence. These receptor sequences come from a human donor with melanoma.

The rearrangement links TRBV4-3 to TRBJ2-3; TRBD2 might be the D (5 bases). The V and J ends lost 0 bases and 0 bases respectively, with 16 bases between them. Germline CDR1 LGHNA, CDR2 YSLEER. The CDR3 loop spans 18 amino acids. This CDR3 is CASSQDSVDYSSTDTQYF. CDR3 nucleotide sequence: TGCGCCAGCAGCCAAGATTCGGTAGACTATTCTAGCACAGATACGCAGTATTTT.

The genes are TRBV4-3 and TRBJ2-7, with TRBD1 matching over 8 bases. V trimming: 3 bases; J trimming: 4 bases; junction bases outside the gene matches: 8. This CDR3 is built from 15 residues. Germline assignment: CDR1 LGHNA and CDR2 YSLEER. CDR3 DNA sequence: TGCGCCAGCAGCCATTACGCAGGGGGCAGGTACGAGCAGTACTTC. Protein sequence: CASSHYAGGRYEQYF.

The chain employs TRBV9 and TRBJ2-2; D gene uncertain. CDR3 size: 13 residues. V was clipped by 6 bases and J by 1 base, with 7 bases between them. The germline V gene has CDR1 SGDLS and CDR2 YYNGEE. The CDR3 nucleotides read TGTGCCAGCATGTCACTGAACACCGGGGAGCTGTTTTTT. Translated, it gives CASMSLNTGELFF.

This clone showed up just a few times. One end of the junction does not line up with germline, which may come from a read error. The CDR3 DNA reads TGTGCCAGCAGCTCAGGCGGGAGTACAGGTACGCAGTATTTT. As protein: CASSSGGSTGTQYF. The chain combines TRBV7-8 with TRBJ2-3, with TRBD2 matching 7 bases. The CDR3 runs 14 residues. Germline loops: CDR1 SGHVS, CDR2 FQNEAQ.

This rearrangement joins TRBV21-1 to TRBJ1-1. TRBV21-1 is a pseudogene segment. This CDR3 contains 18 residues. The CDR3 here is CASSRPTRSSGSNTEAFF. CDR3 nucleotides: TGTGCCAGCAGCCGCCCTACGCGTTCCTCCGGGTCGAACACTGAAGCTTTCTTT.

In this sample, this clone turned up a few times. The gene calls are TRBV7-6 and TRBJ2-7; a possible D gene is TRBD2 (6 bases). Germline V gene lookup returns CDR1 SGHVS and CDR2 FNYEAQ. The CDR3 is 19 amino acids. Deletions cut 5 bases from V and 3 bases from J, with 29 bases between. CDR3 in amino acids: CASSLLGVAEVVGNYEQYF. In DNA, the CDR3 is TGTGCCAGCAGCCTCCTCGGGGTAGCGGAGGTAGTGGGAAACTACGAGCAGTACTTC.

This clone was counted between two and nine times. The chain couples TRBV4-3 to TRBJ2-1; TRBD2 aligns across 8 bases. The germline gives CDR1 LGHNA, CDR2 YSLEER. V shed 0 bases, J shed 8 bases, and the junction held 15 bases outside the gene matches. There are 18 residues in the CDR3. Here the CDR3 reads CASSQEDTSGVPDDEQFF. The CDR3 DNA sequence: TGCGCCAGCAGCCAAGAGGACACTAGCGGCGTACCTGACGATGAGCAGTTCTTC.

This sequence joins TRBV2 and TRBJ2-1; unclear D gene. CDR1 and CDR2 from the germline V gene are SNHLY and FYNNEI. Trimming pared 5 bases from V and 6 bases from J, leaving 23 bases between. This CDR3 contains 17 residues. The CDR3 region has the DNA TGTGCCAGCAGTCGTGCTGGGCAGAGTATAACACTCAATGAGCAGTTCTTC. Its protein product is CASSRAGQSITLNEQFF.

This clone was counted only a few times. The V gene is TRBV7-2, the J gene TRBJ1-3; D is uncertain. The CDR3 loop spans 14 amino acids. The germline V gene encodes CDR1 SGHTA and CDR2 FQGNSA. V was trimmed by 6 bases and J by 0 bases, leaving 9 bases between them. DNA of the CDR3: TGTGCCAGCAGTTCCACAGCCTCTGGAAACACCATATATTTT. It specifies CASSSTASGNTIYF.

The CDR3 is CASSPRQGETEAFF. The CDR3 DNA follows: TGTGCCAGCAGCCCTCGACAGGGTGAAACTGAAGCTTTCTTT. The rearrangement links TRBV9 to TRBJ1-1, with TRBD1 identical over 7 bases. The CDR3 is 14 residues long. Germline V CDR1 and CDR2: SGDLS, YYNGEE. Trimming took 4 bases from V and 5 from J; bases not matched to a gene: 8.

This clone was found a few times. V is TRBV30 and J is TRBJ1-4; D call uncertain. Looked up from germline, CDR1 is GTSNPN and CDR2 is SVGIG (reference sequence). The CDR3 sequence is 13 residues long. V lost 2 bases to trimming and J lost 5 bases, with 9 bases between them. This CDR3 reads CAWSQAKNEKLFF. CDR3 DNA: TGTGCCTGGAGTCAGGCAAAGAATGAAAAACTGTTTTTT.

The gene calls are TRBV6-5 and TRBJ2-5; 13 bases align to TRBD2. The germline CDR1 and CDR2 sequences are MNHEY and SVGAGI. The CDR3 has 14 amino acids. Trimming removed 10 bases from V and 4 bases from J; junction bases left unmatched: 6. This chain's CDR3 is CANWGLAGRETQYF. CDR3 nucleotides: TGTGCCAACTGGGGACTAGCGGGACGAGAGACCCAGTACTTC.

This clone came up a few times. In nucleotides, the CDR3 is TGCGCCAGCAGTGACTTTTACGAGCAGTACTTC. Translated: CASSDFYEQYF. The chain carries TRBV10-2 and TRBJ2-7; D is ambiguous. Trimming pared 3 bases from V and 4 bases from J, leaving 4 bases between. CDR3 size: 11 residues. The germline V gene has CDR1 WSHSY and CDR2 SAAADI.

In nucleotides, the CDR3 is TGCGCCAGCAGCCAAGCGGAGGGGGGGTCCTACAATGAGCAGTTCTTC. Its protein product is CASSQAEGGSYNEQFF. The V call is TRBV4-1, the J call TRBJ2-1, with D maybe TRBD2 (7 bases). V lost 1 base and J 1 base, leaving 11 bases between the germline ends. The germline V gene has CDR1 MGHRA and CDR2 YSYEKL. CDR3 length: 16 residues.

The CDR3 region is CASSLGTTTDTQYF. CDR3 bases: TGTGCCAGCAGCTTGGGGACTACCACAGATACGCAGTATTTT. The chain recombines TRBV5-6 with TRBJ2-3; tentatively, D is TRBD2 (6 bases). CDR3 length equals 14 residues. Trimming pared 0 bases from V and 2 bases from J, leaving 7 bases between. Germline CDR1 and CDR2: SGHDT and YYEEEE.

J is TRBJ2-3 and V is TRBV15; TRBD2 might be the D (5 bases). Trimming removed 5 bases from V and 9 bases from J, with 12 bases in between. The length of the CDR3 is 12 residues. Germline V lookup: CDR1 LNHNV, CDR2 YYDKDF (reference sequence). The CDR3 DNA reads TGTGCCACCAGCGAGGGCAGAGGCACGCAGTATTTT. This gives the protein CATSEGRGTQYF.

The chain is built from TRBV21-1 and TRBJ1-5. TRBV21-1 is shown as a pseudogene. This CDR3 has 17 residues. The CDR3 is CASRGVLGGGKNQPQHF. The CDR3 bases are TGTGCCAGCAGGGGAGTCCTGGGAGGAGGGAAAAATCAGCCCCAGCATTTT.

The rearrangement links TRBV6-5 to TRBJ2-1; 11 bases line up with TRBD2. The germline gives CDR1 MNHEY, CDR2 SVGAGI. Trimming removed 4 bases from V and 8 bases from J; junction bases left unmatched: 10. The CDR3 has 16 residues. The CDR3 loop reads CASSLTGLAAADEQFF. DNA of the CDR3: TGTGCCAGCAGTTTAACGGGACTAGCGGCCGCCGATGAGCAGTTCTTC.

The gene calls are TRBV15 and TRBJ2-1; TRBD2 is a possible D gene (5 bases). The germline V and J ends were trimmed by 1 base and 4 bases, with 11 bases remaining between them. Germline-derived CDR1 and CDR2 are LNHNV and YYDKDF (reference sequence). The CDR3 spans 15 residues. This CDR3 reads CATSRVAGEYNEQFF. The CDR3 DNA follows: TGTGCCACCAGCAGAGTAGCCGGGGAGTACAATGAGCAGTTCTTC.

This clone counts as medium-sized (0.01 to 0.1%). The V call is TRBV6-5, the J call TRBJ2-7; the match to TRBD1 covers 8 bases. This CDR3 spans 14 amino acids. Germline lookup yields CDR1 MNHEY and CDR2 SVGAGI. With V trimmed by 5 bases and J by 5 bases, 8 bases remained unmatched. CDR3 nucleotides: TGTGCCAGCAGTAAATCACAGGGGGGCCACGAGCAGTACTTC. Protein sequence: CASSKSQGGHEQYF.

Only a few counts were recorded for this clone. The V and J genes are TRBV9 and TRBJ2-3; D is possibly TRBD2 (5 bases). The V end was cut by 4 bases, the J end by 1 base, with 13 bases between. The germline gives CDR1 SGDLS, CDR2 YYNGEE. There are 15 residues in the CDR3. The CDR3 bases are TGTGCCAGCAGCCCCTCCGGGGTAGGCACAGATACGCAGTATTTT. It is translated as CASSPSGVGTDTQYF. The whole variable domain, filled in from reference TRBV9 and TRBJ2-3, reads DSGVTQTPKHLITATGQRVTLRCSPRSGDLSVYWYQQSLDQGLQFLIQYYNGEERAKGNILERFSAQQFPDLHSELNLSSLELGDSALYFCASSPSGVGTDTQYFGPGTRLTVL.

The chain carries TRBV9 and TRBJ2-1, with TRBD2 identical over 7 bases. Germline CDR1 SGDLS, CDR2 YYNGEE. J gave up 8 bases and V 3 bases, and 5 bases lay outside the gene matches. The CDR3 extends over 13 amino acids. CDR3 in amino acids: CASSGTRGYEQFF. The CDR3 DNA is TGTGCCAGCAGCGGGACTAGAGGGTATGAGCAGTTCTTC.

This rearrangement joins TRBV19 to TRBJ2-5, with D possibly TRBD1 on 5 matching bases. V dropped 2 bases and J dropped 4 bases, with 11 bases sitting between them. There are 14 residues in the CDR3. Germline V gene data show CDR1 as LNHDA and CDR2 as SQIVND (reference sequence). This CDR3 reads CASSITDNRETQYF. In DNA, the CDR3 is TGTGCCAGTAGTATAACGGACAACCGAGAGACCCAGTACTTC. Full variable domain (missing parts from reference TRBV19 and TRBJ2-5): DGGITQSPKYLFRKEGQNVTLSCEQNLNHDAMYWYRQDPGQGLRLIYYSQIVNDFQKGDIAEGYSVSREKKESFPLTVTSAQKNPTAFYLCASSITDNRETQYFGPGTRLLVL.

CDR3: CASSLDRGPLYEQYF. CDR3 nucleotide sequence: TGTGCCAGCAGCCTCGACAGGGGGCCATTGTACGAGCAGTACTTC. This chain uses TRBV7-3 with TRBJ2-7; 10 bases fit TRBD1. The junction had 8 bases not matched to a gene; V was cut back by 5 bases and J by 4 bases. Germline loops: CDR1 SGHTA, CDR2 FQGTGA. The CDR3 totals 15 residues.

The chain recombines TRBV6-5 with TRBJ1-5; TRBD1 might be the D (5 bases). The CDR3 totals 13 residues. With 6 bases removed from V and 4 bases from J, the gap between germline ends came to 10 bases. Germline loops: CDR1 MNHEY, CDR2 SVGAGI. This chain's CDR3 is CASSHRSNQPQHF. CDR3 nucleotides: TGTGCCAGCAGCCACAGGTCTAATCAGCCCCAGCATTTT.

The rearrangement uses TRBV4-1 and TRBJ2-7; 7 bases agree with TRBD1. Germline V gene lookup returns CDR1 MGHRA and CDR2 YSYEKL. V shed 4 bases and J 3 bases; nucleotides not matched to a gene: 12. CDR3 length equals 16 residues. The CDR3 here is CASSPLETGINYEQYF. The CDR3 bases are TGCGCCAGCAGCCCCCTCGAGACAGGGATTAACTACGAGCAGTACTTC.

In nucleotides, the CDR3 is TGCGCCAGCAGCCAAACGCCCTTTGGGGGGGACGAGCAGTACTTC. Translating gives CASSQTPFGGDEQYF. This sequence joins TRBV4-1 and TRBJ2-7, with 7 bases identical to TRBD2. V dropped 2 bases and J dropped 5; count of bases not matched to a gene: 9. Germline V gene data show CDR1 as MGHRA and CDR2 as YSYEKL. CDR3 size: 15 residues.

The V gene is TRBV7-9, the J gene TRBJ2-1; 13 bases are shared with TRBD2. This CDR3 spans 16 amino acids. The germline gives CDR1 SEHNR, CDR2 FQNEAQ (reference sequence). With V trimmed by 5 bases and J by 7 bases, 8 bases remained unmatched. The CDR3 protein is CASSPRTSGSVNEQFF. The CDR3 nucleotides are TGTGCCAGCAGCCCCCGGACTAGCGGGAGTGTTAATGAGCAGTTCTTC.

The V and J genes are TRBV7-6 and TRBJ1-2, with D possibly TRBD1 on 5 matching bases. Germline V gene data show CDR1 as SGHVS and CDR2 as FNYEAQ. V was shortened by 11 bases and J by 0 bases, with 13 bases between the two germline ends. The CDR3 is 13 amino acids. CDR3 amino acids: CALMGPPNYGYTF. Written as DNA, the CDR3 is TGTGCCTTAATGGGGCCTCCTAACTATGGCTACACCTTC.